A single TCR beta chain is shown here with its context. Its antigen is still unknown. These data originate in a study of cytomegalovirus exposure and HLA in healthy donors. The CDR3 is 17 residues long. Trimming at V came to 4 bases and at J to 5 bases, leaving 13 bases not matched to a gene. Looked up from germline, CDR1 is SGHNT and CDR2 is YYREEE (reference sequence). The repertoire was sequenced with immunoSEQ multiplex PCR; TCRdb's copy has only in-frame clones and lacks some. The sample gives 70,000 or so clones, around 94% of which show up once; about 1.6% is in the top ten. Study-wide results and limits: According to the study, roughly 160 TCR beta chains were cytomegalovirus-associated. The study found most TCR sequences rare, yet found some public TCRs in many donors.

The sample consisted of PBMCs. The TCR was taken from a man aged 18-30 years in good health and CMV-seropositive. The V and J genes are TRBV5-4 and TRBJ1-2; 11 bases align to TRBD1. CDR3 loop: CASSPGQGAGLGYGYTF. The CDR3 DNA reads TGTGCCAGCAGCCCCGGACAGGGGGCTGGTTTAGGGTATGGCTACACCTTC.